This T cell receptor beta chain was recovered during a study of early T cells in non-severe SARS-CoV-2 infection. Germline lookup yields CDR1 MNHEY and CDR2 SMNVEV (reference sequence). J was trimmed by 9 bases and V by 6 bases; bases with no gene match: 13. This CDR3 has 15 residues. This clonotype was picked up a small number of times. Via MiXCR, TCRdb re-called the 5' RACE reads, giving one row per CDR3 protein. The data show 50,000 to 65,000 distinct CDR3 sequences, roughly 7.8% seen once. The sample was whole blood, taken at baseline. This clonotype originated in an adult who was a healthcare worker with PCR-confirmed SARS-CoV-2 infection or an uninfected control (not recorded which). The chain uses TRBV27 and TRBJ2-2, with 7 bases lining up with TRBD2. The DNA for the CDR3 is TGTGCCAGCAGCATTAGCGGGCGTAGAGCTAGGGAGCTGTTTTTT. Amino acid sequence: CASSISGRRARELFF.